This T cell receptor beta chain was retrieved from a study of early T cells in non-severe SARS-CoV-2 infection. Study-level information: Chains were not paired, and sequencing was done on bulk RNA from unsorted whole blood. Study-level findings and limits: Private and CD4 specificities were missed by VDJdb matching, skewed to anti-spike CD8.

With respect to this clonotype: The antigen is undetermined.

In the library, individual cDNA molecules carried attached unique molecular identifiers. Each CDR3 protein gets one entry after TCRdb re-called the 5' RACE reads with MiXCR. The sample has 40,000 to 45,000 distinct CDR3 sequences; roughly 6.1% are singletons. This CDR3 has 13 amino acids. V lost 7 bases, J lost 4 bases, and 11 bases lay in between. Germline lookup yields CDR1 SNHLY and CDR2 FYNNEI. The rearrangement joins TRBV2 to TRBJ2-1; unclear D gene. This clonotype was sampled from an adult who was a healthcare worker with PCR-confirmed SARS-CoV-2 infection or an uninfected control (not recorded which). Sequenced here: whole blood, sampled at baseline. Here the CDR3 reads CASTAGGYNEQFF. CDR3 coding DNA: TGTGCCAGCACCGCAGGTGGATACAATGAGCAGTTCTTC.